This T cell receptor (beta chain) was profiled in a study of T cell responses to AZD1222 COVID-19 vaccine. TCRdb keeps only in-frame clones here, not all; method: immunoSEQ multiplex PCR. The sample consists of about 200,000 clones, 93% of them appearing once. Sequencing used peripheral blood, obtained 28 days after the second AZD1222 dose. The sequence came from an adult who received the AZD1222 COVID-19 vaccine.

CDR3 region: CASSQVVVPNTEAFF. Written as DNA, the CDR3 is TGTGCCAGCAGCCAAGTCGTGGTACCAAACACTGAAGCTTTCTTT. The gene calls are TRBV3-1 (or the pseudogene TRBV3-2) and TRBJ1-1; the D is unclear. The CDR3 consists of 15 residues. Trimming removed 1 base from V and 2 bases from J, with 11 bases in between. Germline lookup yields CDR1 LGHDT and CDR2 YNNKEL (reference sequence).